Shown below are 8 T cell receptor beta chains from a single sample sequenced in a study of long-term antiretroviral therapy in people with HIV. It was version v3.0 of the immunoSEQ assay that was run at survey level. TCRdb's table, derived via immunoSEQ multiplex PCR, lists solely in-frame clones and lacks some. The data show 30,000 to 35,000 clones, roughly 88% seen once. Specimen: unsorted PBMCs, collected 0.8 years before starting antiretroviral therapy. The receptors were gathered from a man aged 18 to 30 with HIV.

V usage is TRBV6-5 and J usage is TRBJ1-2, with D unclear. The germline V gene has CDR1 MNHEY and CDR2 SVGAGI. The length of the CDR3 is 15 residues. The V gene lost 5 bases and the J gene lost 7 bases, with 20 bases spanning the gap. The CDR3 is CASSPSQVQKVGYTF. In DNA form, the CDR3 reads TGTGCCAGCAGTCCCAGCCAGGTACAGAAAGTTGGCTACACCTTC.

This chain joins TRBV27 and TRBJ1-4; 8 nucleotides align to TRBD1. With 8 bases clipped from V and 4 bases from J, the junction kept 9 bases outside the gene matches. Germline V gene sequence: CDR1 MNHEY, CDR2 SMNVEV (reference sequence). The CDR3 spans 15 residues. The CDR3 here is CASGQGATINEKLFF. In DNA form, the CDR3 reads TGTGCCAGCGGCCAGGGGGCTACAATTAATGAAAAACTGTTTTTT. The whole variable domain, remainder taken from reference TRBV27 and TRBJ1-4, is EAQVTQNPRYLITVTGKKLTVTCSQNMNHEYMSWYRQDPGLGLRQIYYSMNVEVTDKGDVPEGYKVSRKEKRNFPLILESPSPNQTSLYFCASGQGATINEKLFFGSGTQLSVL.

The chain uses TRBV6-5 and TRBJ1-1, with TRBD1 as a possible D gene (5 bases). The CDR3 is made up of 15 amino acids. The V gene lost 2 bases and the J gene lost 1 base, with 11 bases spanning the gap. Germline CDR1 MNHEY, CDR2 SVGAGI. CDR3 sequence (DNA): TGTGCCAGCAGTTACAAGGGACCTCCGAACACTGAAGCTTTCTTT. This sequence encodes CASSYKGPPNTEAFF.

This chain links TRBV2 with TRBJ1-4, with a tentative D call TRBD1 (5 bases). The germline CDR1 and CDR2 sequences are SNHLY and FYNNEI. The CDR3 loop spans 14 amino acids. Trimming took 6 bases from V and 7 from J, leaving 15 bases between them. CDR3 in DNA: TGTGCCAGCAGGCCCGGGACTCAAAGTGAAAAACTGTTTTTT. Its translation: CASRPGTQSEKLFF.

The CDR3 nucleotides are TGTGCCAGCAGCCATAGCGGGGAGAACACCGGGGAGCTGTTTTTT. Its protein is CASSHSGENTGELFF. This chain links TRBV11-2 with TRBJ2-2; 8 bases match TRBD2. The CDR3 has 15 amino acids. Unmatched junction bases numbered 3, after V lost 5 bases and J lost 1 base. The germline V gene has CDR1 SGHAT and CDR2 FQNNGV.

The CDR3 protein is CASSYDGLSSYEQYF. The CDR3 coding sequence is TGTGCCAGCAGCTATGATGGCCTTAGCTCCTACGAGCAGTACTTC. J is TRBJ2-7 and V is TRBV7-8; no firm D call. Per the germline V gene, CDR1 is SGHVS and CDR2 is FQNEAQ. V was cut by 4 bases and J by 0 bases, with 13 bases left in between. This CDR3 comprises 15 residues.

The rearrangement uses TRBV11-3 and TRBJ1-5; unclear D gene. V shed 3 bases and J shed 5 bases, with 8 bases lying between them. CDR1 and CDR2 (germline): SGHNT, YENEEA. This CDR3 has 13 amino acids. The CDR3 loop reads CASSFASDQPQHF. For the CDR3, the DNA is TGTGCCAGCAGCTTTGCGAGCGATCAGCCCCAGCATTTT.

The rearrangement uses TRBV2 and TRBJ2-7, with a possible D match to TRBD1 (6 bases). The germline CDR1 and CDR2 sequences are SNHLY and FYNNEI. V was clipped by 7 bases and J by 5 bases, with 12 bases between them. The CDR3 consists of 12 residues. The CDR3 spells CASTINRDEQYF. CDR3 in DNA: TGTGCCAGCACCATCAACAGGGACGAGCAGTACTTC.